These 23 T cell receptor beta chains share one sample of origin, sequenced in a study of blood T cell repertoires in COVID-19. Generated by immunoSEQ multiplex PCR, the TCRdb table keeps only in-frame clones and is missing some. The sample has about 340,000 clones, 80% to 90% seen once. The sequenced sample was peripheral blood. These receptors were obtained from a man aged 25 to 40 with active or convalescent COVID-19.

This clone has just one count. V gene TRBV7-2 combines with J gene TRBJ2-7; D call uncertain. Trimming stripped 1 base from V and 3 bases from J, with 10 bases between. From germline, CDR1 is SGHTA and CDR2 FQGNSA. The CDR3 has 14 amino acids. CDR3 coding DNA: TGTGCCAGCAGCTTAGACGCAGGCTACTACGAGCAGTACTTC. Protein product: CASSLDAGYYEQYF.

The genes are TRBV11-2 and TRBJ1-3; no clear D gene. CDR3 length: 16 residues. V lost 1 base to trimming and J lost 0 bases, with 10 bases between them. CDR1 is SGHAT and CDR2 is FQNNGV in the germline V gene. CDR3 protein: CASSLGRGASGNTIYF. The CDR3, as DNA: TGTGCCAGCAGCTTAGGTCGAGGTGCCTCTGGAAACACCATATATTTT.

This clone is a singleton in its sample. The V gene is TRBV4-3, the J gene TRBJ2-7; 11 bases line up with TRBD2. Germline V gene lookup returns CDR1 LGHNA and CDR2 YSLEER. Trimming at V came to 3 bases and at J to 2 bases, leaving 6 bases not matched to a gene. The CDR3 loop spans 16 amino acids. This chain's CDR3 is CASSQELAGETYEQYF. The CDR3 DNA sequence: TGCGCCAGCAGCCAGGAACTAGCGGGGGAGACCTACGAGCAGTACTTC.

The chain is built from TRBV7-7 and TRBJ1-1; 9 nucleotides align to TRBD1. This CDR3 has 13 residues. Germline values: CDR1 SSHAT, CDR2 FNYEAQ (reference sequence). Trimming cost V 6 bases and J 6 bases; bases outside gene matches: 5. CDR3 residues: CASRWGQGSEAFF. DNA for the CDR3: TGTGCCAGCAGGTGGGGACAGGGTTCTGAAGCTTTCTTT.

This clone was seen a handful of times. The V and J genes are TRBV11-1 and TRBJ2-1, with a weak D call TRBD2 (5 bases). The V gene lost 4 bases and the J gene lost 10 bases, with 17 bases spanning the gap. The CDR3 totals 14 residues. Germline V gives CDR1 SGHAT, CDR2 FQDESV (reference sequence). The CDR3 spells CASSSHSVGEEQFF. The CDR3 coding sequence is TGTGCCAGCAGCTCCCACTCGGTTGGGGAGGAGCAGTTCTTC.

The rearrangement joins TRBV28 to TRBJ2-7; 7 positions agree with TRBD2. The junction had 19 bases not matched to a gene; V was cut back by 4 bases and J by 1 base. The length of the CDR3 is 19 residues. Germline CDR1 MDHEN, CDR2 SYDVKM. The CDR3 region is CASSSHPVARGGVSYEQYF. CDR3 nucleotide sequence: TGTGCCAGCAGTTCCCACCCGGTAGCCCGGGGAGGGGTTTCCTACGAGCAGTACTTC. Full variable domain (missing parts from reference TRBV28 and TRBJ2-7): DVKVTQSSRYLVKRTGEKVFLECVQDMDHENMFWYRQDPGLGLRLIYFSYDVKMKEKGDIPEGYSVSREKKERFSLILESASTNQTSMYLCASSSHPVARGGVSYEQYFGPGTRLTVT.

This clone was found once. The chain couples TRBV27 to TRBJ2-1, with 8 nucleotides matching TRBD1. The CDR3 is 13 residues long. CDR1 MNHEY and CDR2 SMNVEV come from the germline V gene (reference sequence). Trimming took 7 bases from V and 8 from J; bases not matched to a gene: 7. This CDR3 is CASTQTTGDEQFF. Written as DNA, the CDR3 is TGTGCCAGCACCCAGACGACAGGGGATGAGCAGTTCTTC.

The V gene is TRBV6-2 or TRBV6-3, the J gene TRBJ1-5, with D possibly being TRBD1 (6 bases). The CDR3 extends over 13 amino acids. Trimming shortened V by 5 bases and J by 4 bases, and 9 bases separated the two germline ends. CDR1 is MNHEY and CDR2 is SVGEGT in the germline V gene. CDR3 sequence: CASSAGTNQPQHF. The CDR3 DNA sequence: TGTGCCAGCAGTGCCGGGACAAATCAGCCCCAGCATTTT.

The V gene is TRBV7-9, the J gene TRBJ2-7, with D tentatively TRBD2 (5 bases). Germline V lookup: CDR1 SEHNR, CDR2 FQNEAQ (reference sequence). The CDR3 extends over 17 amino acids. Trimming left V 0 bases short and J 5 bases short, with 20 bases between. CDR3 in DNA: TGTGCCAGCAGCTTAGCCACAGCATGGCGGCCGAGGGACGAGCAGTACTTC. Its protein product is CASSLATAWRPRDEQYF. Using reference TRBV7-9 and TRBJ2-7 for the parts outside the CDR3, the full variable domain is DTGVSQNPRHKITKRGQNVTFRCDPISEHNRLYWYRQTLGQGPEFLTYFQNEAQLEKSRLLSDRFSAERPKGSFSTLEIQRTEQGDSAMYLCASSLATAWRPRDEQYFGPGTRLTVT.

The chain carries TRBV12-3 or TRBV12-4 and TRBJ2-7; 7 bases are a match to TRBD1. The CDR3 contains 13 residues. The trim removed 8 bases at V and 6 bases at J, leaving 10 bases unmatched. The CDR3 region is CASAWGQTTEQYF. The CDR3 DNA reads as TGTGCCAGCGCCTGGGGACAGACTACCGAGCAGTACTTC.

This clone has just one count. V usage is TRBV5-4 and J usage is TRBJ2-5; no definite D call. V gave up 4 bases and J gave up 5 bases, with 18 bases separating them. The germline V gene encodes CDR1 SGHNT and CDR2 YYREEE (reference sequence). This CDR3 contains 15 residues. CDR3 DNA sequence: TGTGCCAGCAGCCGCAGTCCCAGCGCCCGGGAGACCCAGTACTTC. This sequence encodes CASSRSPSARETQYF.

The CDR3: CASSQLAGDLSGELFF. Written as DNA, the CDR3 is TGTGCCAGCAGCCAACTAGCGGGGGACTTGAGCGGGGAGCTGTTTTTT. V gene TRBV3-1 (or the pseudogene TRBV3-2) combines with J gene TRBJ2-2; 10 bases map to TRBD2. The germline V gene encodes CDR1 LGHDT and CDR2 YNNKEL (reference sequence). The CDR3 has 16 residues. The ends lost 2 bases at V and 7 bases at J; junction bases unmatched: 7.

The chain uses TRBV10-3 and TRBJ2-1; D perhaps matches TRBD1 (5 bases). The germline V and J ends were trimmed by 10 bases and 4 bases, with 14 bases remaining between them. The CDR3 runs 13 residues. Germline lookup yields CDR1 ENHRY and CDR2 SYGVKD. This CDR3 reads CATEQGRYNEQFF. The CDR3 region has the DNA TGTGCCACCGAGCAGGGCAGGTACAATGAGCAGTTCTTC.

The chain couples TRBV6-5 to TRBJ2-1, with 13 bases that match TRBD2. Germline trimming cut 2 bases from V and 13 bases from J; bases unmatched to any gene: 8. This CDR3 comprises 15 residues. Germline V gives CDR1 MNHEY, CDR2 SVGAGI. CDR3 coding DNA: TGTGCCAGCAGTTACCCTGGGACTAGCGGGAATCGTCAGTTCTTC. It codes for CASSYPGTSGNRQFF.

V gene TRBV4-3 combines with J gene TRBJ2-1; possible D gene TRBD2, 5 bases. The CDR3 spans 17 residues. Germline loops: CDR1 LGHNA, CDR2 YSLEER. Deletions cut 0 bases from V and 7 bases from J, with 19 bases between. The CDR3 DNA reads TGCGCCAGCAGCCAAGAAGCGTCCGGGCTAGCCGATAATGAGCAGTTCTTC. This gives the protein CASSQEASGLADNEQFF.

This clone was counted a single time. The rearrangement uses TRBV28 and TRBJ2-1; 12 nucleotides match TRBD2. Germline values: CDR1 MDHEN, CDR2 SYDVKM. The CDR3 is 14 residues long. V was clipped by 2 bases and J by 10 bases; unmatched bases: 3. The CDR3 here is CASSLSTSGREQFF. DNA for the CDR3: TGTGCCAGCAGTTTAAGTACTAGCGGGAGGGAGCAGTTCTTC.

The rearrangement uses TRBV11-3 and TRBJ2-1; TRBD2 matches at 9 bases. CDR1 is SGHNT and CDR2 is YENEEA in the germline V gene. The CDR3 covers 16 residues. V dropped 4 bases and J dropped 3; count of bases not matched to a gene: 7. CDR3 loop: CASSSAGTSLYNEQFF. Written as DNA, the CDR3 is TGTGCCAGCAGCTCTGCCGGGACTAGCCTCTACAATGAGCAGTTCTTC.

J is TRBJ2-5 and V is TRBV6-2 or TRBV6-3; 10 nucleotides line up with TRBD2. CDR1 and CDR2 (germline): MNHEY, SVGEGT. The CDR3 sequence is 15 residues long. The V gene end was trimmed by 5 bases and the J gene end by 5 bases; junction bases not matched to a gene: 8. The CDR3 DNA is TGTGCCAGCAGTCCCAGCGGGAGGGCCTGGGAGACCCAGTACTTC. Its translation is CASSPSGRAWETQYF.

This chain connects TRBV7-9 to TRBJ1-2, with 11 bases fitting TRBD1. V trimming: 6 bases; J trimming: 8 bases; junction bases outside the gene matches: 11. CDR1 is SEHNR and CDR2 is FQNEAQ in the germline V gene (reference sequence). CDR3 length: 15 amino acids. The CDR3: CASRNRDRGFSGYTF. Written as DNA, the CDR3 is TGTGCCAGCAGGAACCGGGACAGGGGGTTTTCCGGCTACACCTTC.

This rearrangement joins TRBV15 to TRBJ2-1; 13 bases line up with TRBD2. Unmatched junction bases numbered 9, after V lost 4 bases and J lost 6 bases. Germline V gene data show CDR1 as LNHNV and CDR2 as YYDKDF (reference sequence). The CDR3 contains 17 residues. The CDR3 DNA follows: TGTGCCACCAGCATAGGACTAGCGGGAGCTAGCGGCAATGAGCAGTTCTTC. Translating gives CATSIGLAGASGNEQFF.

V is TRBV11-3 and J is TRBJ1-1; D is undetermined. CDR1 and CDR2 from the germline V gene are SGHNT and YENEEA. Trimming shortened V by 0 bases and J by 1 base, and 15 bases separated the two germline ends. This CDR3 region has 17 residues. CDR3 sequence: CASSLEGMGRENTEAFF. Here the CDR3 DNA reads TGTGCCAGCAGCTTAGAGGGGATGGGGAGGGAGAACACTGAAGCTTTCTTT.

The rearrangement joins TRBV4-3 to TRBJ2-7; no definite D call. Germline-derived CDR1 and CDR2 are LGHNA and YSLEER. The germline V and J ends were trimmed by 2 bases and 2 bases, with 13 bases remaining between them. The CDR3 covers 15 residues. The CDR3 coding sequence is TGCGCCAGCAGCCAACTACTCGGCGGCACCTACGAGCAGTACTTC. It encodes CASSQLLGGTYEQYF.

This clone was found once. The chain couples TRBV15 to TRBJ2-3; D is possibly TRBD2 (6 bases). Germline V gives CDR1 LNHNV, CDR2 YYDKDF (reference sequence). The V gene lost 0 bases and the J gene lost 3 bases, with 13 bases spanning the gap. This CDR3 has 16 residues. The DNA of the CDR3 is TGTGCCACCAGCAGAGATGGGTCGGGACTTACAGATACGCAGTATTTT. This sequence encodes CATSRDGSGLTDTQYF.